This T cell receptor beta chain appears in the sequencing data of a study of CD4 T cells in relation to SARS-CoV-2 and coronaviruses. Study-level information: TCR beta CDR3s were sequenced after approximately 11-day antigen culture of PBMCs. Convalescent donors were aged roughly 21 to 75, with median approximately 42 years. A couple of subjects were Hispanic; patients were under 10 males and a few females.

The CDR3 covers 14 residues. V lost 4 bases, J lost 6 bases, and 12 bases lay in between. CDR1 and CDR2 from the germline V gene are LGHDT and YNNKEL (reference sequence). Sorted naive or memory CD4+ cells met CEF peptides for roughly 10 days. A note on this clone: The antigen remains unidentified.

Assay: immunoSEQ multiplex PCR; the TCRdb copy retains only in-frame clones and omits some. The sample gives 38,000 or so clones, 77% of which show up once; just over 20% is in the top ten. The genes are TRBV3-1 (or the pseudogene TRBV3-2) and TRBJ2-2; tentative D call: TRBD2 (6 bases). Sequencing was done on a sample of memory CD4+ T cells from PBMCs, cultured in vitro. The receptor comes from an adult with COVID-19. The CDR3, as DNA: TGTGCCAGCAGCCGAGCCGGGGGATCCGGGGAGCTGTTTTTT. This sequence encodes CASSRAGGSGELFF.